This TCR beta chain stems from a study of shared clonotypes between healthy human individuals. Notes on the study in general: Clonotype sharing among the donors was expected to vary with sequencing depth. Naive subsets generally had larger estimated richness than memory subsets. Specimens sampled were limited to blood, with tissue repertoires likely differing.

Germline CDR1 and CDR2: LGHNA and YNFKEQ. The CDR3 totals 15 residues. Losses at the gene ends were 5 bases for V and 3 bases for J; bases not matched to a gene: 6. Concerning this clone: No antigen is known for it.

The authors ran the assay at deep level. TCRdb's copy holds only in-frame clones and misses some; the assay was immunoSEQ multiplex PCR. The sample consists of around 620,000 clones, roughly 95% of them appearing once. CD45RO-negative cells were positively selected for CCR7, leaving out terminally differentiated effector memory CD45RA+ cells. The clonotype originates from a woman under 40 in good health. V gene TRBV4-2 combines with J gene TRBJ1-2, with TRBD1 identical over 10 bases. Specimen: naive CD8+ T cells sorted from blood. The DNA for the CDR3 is TGTGCCAGCAGCGGCTCCGGGACAGGGGACTATGGCTACACCTTC. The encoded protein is CASSGSGTGDYGYTF.